This T cell receptor (beta chain) was documented in a study of cytomegalovirus exposure and HLA in healthy donors. CDR1 is SGHRS and CDR2 is YFSETQ in the germline V gene. This CDR3 contains 13 residues. V was shortened by 2 bases and J by 0 bases, with 5 bases between the two germline ends. 13 Jbeta primers and 60 Vbeta primers were used for the PCR. How the authors handled the data: Tens of millions of unique TCR beta chains, 8.5 million to 14 million shared, were counted in a later analysis. Data came from immunoSEQ multiplex PCR; TCRdb stores just in-frame clones and leaves some out. For V, J and clone size, that table is used; D and trimming come from the DNA. The sample lists tens of thousands of clones, about 78% seen once, with 9% to 13% in the top ten. On this clone: Antigen unknown.

General study findings and limits: An assumption of roughly uniform sequencing depth across donors underlay the presence/absence analyses. The likely explanation for a cluster of highly shared sequence variants was sequencing artifact. In an earlier analysis, most TCR beta V segments were productive about 87% or about 30% of the time.

This receptor was identified in a middle-aged woman in good health and CMV-seropositive. Sequenced input: PBMCs. This rearrangement joins TRBV5-1 to TRBJ1-1; D is unresolved. This chain's CDR3 is CASSLALNTEAFF. CDR3 DNA sequence: TGCGCCAGCAGCTTAGCATTGAACACTGAAGCTTTCTTT.